The 11 T cell receptor beta chains listed next were all sequenced from one sample in a study of PD-L1 blockade in urothelial cancer. Specified time point: pretreatment peripheral blood. Profiled with immunoSEQ multiplex PCR; TCRdb holds only in-frame clones, not every one. The data hold tens of thousands of clones, with under 90% observed a single time. This specimen was PBMCs, taken around atezolizumab (anti-PD-L1) treatment. All receptors derive from a man aged 55-75 years with urothelial cancer.

The chain links TRBV4-1 to TRBJ1-1; D not certain. Germline lookup yields CDR1 MGHRA and CDR2 YSYEKL. The V end lost 2 bases, the J end lost 6 bases, and 19 bases lay between the germline ends. The CDR3 runs to 16 residues. As DNA, the CDR3 is TGCGCCAGCAGCCAACAAGTCTCGGAGCGGTCCCCTGAAGCTTTCTTT. Its translation: CASSQQVSERSPEAFF.

The genes are TRBV7-2 and TRBJ2-5; D is perhaps TRBD1 (6 bases). V was pared by 5 bases and J by 5 bases, with 18 bases between. The germline CDR1 and CDR2 sequences are SGHTA and FQGNSA. CDR3 length: 15 amino acids. The CDR3 region is CASSLNGQSRETQYF. The CDR3 DNA reads TGTGCCAGCAGCCTAAATGGACAGAGCAGGGAGACCCAGTACTTC. The complete variable domain, with remaining parts taken from reference TRBV7-2 and TRBJ2-5, reads GAGVSQSPSNKVTEKGKDVELRCDPISGHTALYWYRQSLGQGLEFLIYFQGNSAPDKSGLPSDRFSAERTGGSVSTLTIQRTQQEDSAVYLCASSLNGQSRETQYFGPGTRLLVL.

This chain uses TRBV5-1 with TRBJ2-6, with no clear D. The CDR3 length is 15 residues. Per germline, CDR1 SGHRS and CDR2 YFSETQ. The V and J ends lost 0 bases and 4 bases respectively, with 8 bases between them. The CDR3 protein is CASSLAARGANVLTF. CDR3 DNA sequence: TGCGCCAGCAGCTTGGCCGCTAGGGGGGCCAACGTCCTGACTTTC.

The chain employs TRBV2 and TRBJ2-7; the D is unclear. The V end was cut by 5 bases, the J end by 4 bases, with 9 bases between. The CDR3 totals 12 residues. Germline values: CDR1 SNHLY, CDR2 FYNNEI. CDR3 coding DNA: TGTGCCAGCAGTTGGGTCGGGTACGAGCAGTACTTC. Its translation is CASSWVGYEQYF.

The genes are TRBV20-1 and TRBJ2-7, with D hard to call. V was clipped by 4 bases and J by 2 bases, with 6 bases between them. The CDR3 extends over 11 amino acids. Per the germline V gene, CDR1 is DFQATT and CDR2 is SNEGSKA (reference sequence). CDR3 region: CSAIQTYEQYF. The DNA for the CDR3 is TGCAGTGCTATCCAGACCTACGAGCAGTACTTC.

CDR3 in amino acids: CASSTHRGKSYEQYF. The CDR3 DNA follows: TGTGCCAGCAGCACTCACAGGGGAAAATCCTACGAGCAGTACTTC. The V gene is TRBV7-9, the J gene TRBJ2-7, with 7 bases fitting TRBD1. This CDR3 has 15 residues. Germline CDR1 SEHNR, CDR2 FQNEAQ (reference sequence). J was trimmed by 1 base and V by 5 bases; bases with no gene match: 8.

The chain recombines TRBV18 with TRBJ2-5, with 10 nucleotides matching TRBD2. From germline, CDR1 is KGHSH and CDR2 LQKENI. With V trimmed by 4 bases and J by 5 bases, 7 bases remained unmatched. The CDR3 has 15 amino acids. The CDR3 sequence is CASSRSSGRGETQYF. The CDR3 bases are TGTGCCAGCTCACGCTCTAGCGGGAGAGGGGAGACCCAGTACTTC. The whole variable domain, remainder taken from reference TRBV18 and TRBJ2-5, is NAGVMQNPRHLVRRRGQEARLRCSPMKGHSHVYWYRQLPEEGLKFMVYLQKENIIDESGMPKERFSAEFPKEGPSILRIQQVVRGDSAAYFCASSRSSGRGETQYFGPGTRLLVL.

The chain joins TRBV15 to TRBJ1-3; D is unclear. Trimming pared 0 bases from V and 4 bases from J, leaving 13 bases between. Germline V gene data show CDR1 as LNHNV and CDR2 as YYDKDF (reference sequence). CDR3 length equals 16 residues. The CDR3 is CATSRDGRGAGNTIYF. For the CDR3, the DNA is TGTGCCACCAGCAGAGACGGTCGGGGTGCCGGAAACACCATATATTTT.

This rearrangement joins TRBV6-6 to TRBJ2-5; 12 bases agree with TRBD2. After removal of 2 bases from V and 2 bases from J, the junction contained 3 bases not matched to a gene. The germline V gene encodes CDR1 MNHNY and CDR2 SVGAGI (reference sequence). CDR3 size: 16 residues. In DNA, the CDR3 is TGTGCCAGCAGTTACGGCCTAGCGGGAGGGCAAGAGACCCAGTACTTC. This codes for CASSYGLAGGQETQYF.

This clone was observed a single time. The J gene is TRBJ2-6, the V gene TRBV11-3, with D unclear. In germline, CDR1 is SGHNT, CDR2 YENEEA. This CDR3 spans 15 amino acids. The germline V and J ends were trimmed by 0 bases and 3 bases, with 6 bases remaining between them. The CDR3 loop is CASSLDRLGANVLTF. The CDR3 DNA reads as TGTGCCAGCAGCTTAGACAGGCTTGGGGCCAACGTCCTGACTTTC.

This sequence joins TRBV5-1 and TRBJ1-3; possible D gene TRBD1, 5 bases. Germline V gene data show CDR1 as SGHRS and CDR2 as YFSETQ. This CDR3 has 14 residues. V was clipped by 2 bases and J by 4 bases, with 10 bases between them. This CDR3 reads CASSFDQGGNTIYF. CDR3 nucleotides: TGCGCCAGCAGCTTTGACCAGGGCGGAAACACCATATATTTT.